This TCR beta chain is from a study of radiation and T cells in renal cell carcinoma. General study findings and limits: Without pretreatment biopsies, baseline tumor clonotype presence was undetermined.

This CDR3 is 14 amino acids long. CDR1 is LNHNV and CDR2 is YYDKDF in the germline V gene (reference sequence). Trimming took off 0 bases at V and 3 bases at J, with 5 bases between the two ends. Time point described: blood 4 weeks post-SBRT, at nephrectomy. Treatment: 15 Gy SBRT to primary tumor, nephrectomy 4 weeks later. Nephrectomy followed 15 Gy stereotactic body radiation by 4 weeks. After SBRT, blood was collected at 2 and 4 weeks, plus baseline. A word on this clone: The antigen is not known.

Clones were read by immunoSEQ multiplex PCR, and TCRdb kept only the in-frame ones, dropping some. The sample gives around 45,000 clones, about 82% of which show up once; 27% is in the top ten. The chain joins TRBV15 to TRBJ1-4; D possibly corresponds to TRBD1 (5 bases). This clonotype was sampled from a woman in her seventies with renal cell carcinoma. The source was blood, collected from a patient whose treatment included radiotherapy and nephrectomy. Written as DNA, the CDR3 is TGTGCCACCAGCAGAGACAGGGCTAATGAAAAACTGTTTTTT. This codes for CATSRDRANEKLFF.